This record concerns one T cell receptor (beta chain) sequence. Its antigen target is currently unknown. No base qualities exist here, and no much larger clone lies one base off it. In total, 600 or so healthy bone marrow donors made up the cohort. At the time of sampling, all cohort members were nominally healthy, though unrecorded immune exposures were likely present. The donor was CMV seronegative and was included in the group of around 320 seronegative cohort members. Each donor provided a peripheral blood sample, and peripheral blood mononuclear cells were used for TCR beta sequencing. Genomic DNA was extracted from the blood cell samples with the Qiagen DNeasy Blood Extraction Kit. The entry originates in a study of cytomegalovirus exposure and HLA in healthy donors (dated by TCRdb to between 2016 and 2019). Notes on the research overall: An earlier analysis of approximately 640 of the donors reported about 250 Gb of sequence data and about 100 million unique TCR beta sequences from about 179 million T cells. Around 330 gigabases of sequencing data and approximately 92 million unique TCR sequences made up an early release that covered over 550 HLA-typed donors. The genetic ancestry cluster associated with self-reported Caucasian donors included around 76% of the roughly 380 genotyped donors. The study was designed to test whether signatures of past pathogen exposure could be identified by cataloging public T cell receptors. The T cell repertoires of around 730 subjects were profiled by immunosequencing and related to cytomegalovirus serostatus. Besides the first cohort of around 670 subjects, a separate validation cohort made up of 120 different subjects was used. The study combined high-throughput TCR immunosequencing, statistical association of individual TCRs with disease status, and machine learning to predict cytomegalovirus infection status. A later analysis re-examined previously published TCR beta repertoires from just over 650 donors and added high-resolution HLA genotyping to investigate patterns of TCR occurrence. The later analysis used no new phenotypic data to find candidate immune exposures, relying instead on TCR beta sequences and their occurrence across donors. In an earlier analysis of 500 to 650 of the donors, high-throughput TCR beta sequencing was used to judge whether each TCR beta V gene segment behaved as functional or pseudogenic. Alongside the repertoire data, information on donor age, sex, ethnicity and CMV serostatus was compiled. A later genetic analysis used genome-wide SNP genotypes for 398 of the 666 donors, treating that subset as a discovery cohort. All discovery cohort repertoires had been generated using a single sequencing platform. HLA typing covered class I and class II loci at four-digit resolution. Typing coverage differed by locus: A, B, C, DRB1 and DQB1 were typed in roughly 620-630 donors, DQA1 in around 500, DPA1 in some 570, and DPB1 in 400 to 480. Four to six DR-DQ haplotypes were handled as single units for association and clustering, since linkage in the cohort was strong. On average, around 200,000 unique TCR beta nucleotide sequences were sequenced per donor among some 430 genotyped donors of the cohort, with around 19% of those sequences being non-productive. Here is what the overall study found, with its caveats: In an earlier analysis of over 550 of the donors, most TCR beta V segments were observed in productive rearrangements about 90% or about 30% of the time, broadly matching IMGT annotations. Because counts were too low, 15 to 20 rarely observed V segments, including chromosome 9 orphons, were left out of the earlier analysis of over 550 of the donors. According to a later analysis, parvovirus B19, influenza, CMV and Epstein-Barr virus appeared linked to several top co-occurrence clusters. In a later genetic analysis, a missense DCLRE1C variant was associated with V-gene and J-gene trimming of TCR beta chains, and the association was replicated in an independent cohort. HLA typing was unavailable for some donors at each locus, so association tests used only the typed subset. Only TCR beta chains were sequenced in this cohort, and the absence of alpha or paired-chain data limited detectable features. In a later analysis, TCR association rates were found to vary across HLA loci, with the most associated TCRs seen for DRB1 alleles and the fewest for HLA-C alleles. A further reported finding was that TCR beta sequences accurately predicted the HLA-A and HLA-B alleles for most subjects in the first cohort. In a later analysis, HLA-associated TCR beta chains were found to be more clonally expanded and to have lower generation probabilities than equally common non-associated chains. Across donors, most TCR sequences were observed very rarely, whereas some public TCRs were present in many individuals. Some IMGT-functional V segments, including TRBV6-2 and TRBV6-3, could not be told apart with the 87-base-pair reads, so those segments were excluded. A cluster of highly shared sequence variants was judged likely to be a technical artifact of the sequencing pipeline. Cytomegalovirus status was reported to be diagnosed by the classifier with high specificity and sensitivity in both the original and validation cohorts. A few of the identified cytomegalovirus-associated TCR beta chains were confirmed in vitro to be specific for cytomegalovirus antigens. Specific HLA alleles were associated with 15,000 to 20,000 TCR beta sequences at a false discovery rate of 0.05 in a later analysis. Immune exposure information for the cohort was limited to CMV serostatus. The authors suggested that the approach could potentially be generalized to other disease states and immunological phenotypes. Assigning TCR associations to individual alleles was difficult when HLA alleles, especially DR and DQ, strongly co-occurred. The study listed 164 TCR beta chains as associated with cytomegalovirus. According to a later genetic analysis, donors in an Asian-associated ancestry cluster had fewer N-insertions in productive TCRs than the approximately 670-donor mean. The presence/absence analyses assumed that sequencing depth was roughly uniform across donors, and that assumption may not be true. Correlated functional status among segregating V segments might reflect linkage disequilibrium, but an unknown experimental factor could not be ruled out. In a later analysis, most CMV-associated TCR beta chains were found to appear HLA-restricted, with HLA associations seemingly driven largely by CMV exposure.

Compared with germline, V lacks 6 bases and J lacks 5 bases; bases without a gene match: 6. From the germline V gene, CDR1 is MDHEN and CDR2 is SYDVKM. Reading from cysteine to phenylalanine, the CDR3 counts 14 amino acids. Kept here is only the CDR3 DNA, which spans 42 bases and is read in frame from base 1. The library was prepared using the immunoSEQ multiplex PCR assay. For the multiplex PCR, a mixture combining 60 forward primers for TCR Vbeta segments and 13 reverse primers for TCR Jbeta segments was used. A multiplex PCR assay on genomic DNA amplified the CDR3 region of rearranged TCR beta genes. On the Illumina HiSeq System, the amplified TCR beta libraries were sequenced as 87-base-pair reads. As for how the authors treated the data: A later analysis tallied 80 million to 95 million unique TCR beta chains across the approximately 670 repertoires, and some 12 million of those chains were shared by two or more donors. To remove PCR and sequencing errors, raw reads were error-corrected and collapsed into unique sequences using a nearest-neighbor algorithm that merged closely related sequences. CDR3 sequences were aligned to IMGT reference sequences to assign V, D and J gene segments. Each retained sequence needed at least a six-nucleotide match to both a V gene segment and a J gene segment. A rearrangement counted as productive if the CDR3 had no stop codons and remained in frame with V and J, and every other rearrangement counted as non-productive. CDR3 was defined by IMGT convention, running from the second conserved V-encoded cysteine to the conserved J-encoded phenylalanine. In an earlier analysis of roughly 580 of the donors, sequences lacking an unambiguous match to a single V gene segment were excluded. In an earlier analysis of some 590 of the donors, a V segment was called functional when productive rearrangements were above 56.7%, and segregating when the standard deviation between donors exceeded 5%. A statistical classification framework was developed to diagnose cytomegalovirus status using the catalog of TCR beta chain sequences. In a later analysis, V and J genes were assigned by comparing TCR nucleotide sequences against IMGT/GENE-DB human TR gene sequences. In a later analysis, CDR3 sequences and most-parsimonious VDJ recombination scenarios were assigned using the TCRdist pipeline. In a later analysis, each TCR beta chain was defined by its CDR3 amino acid sequence together with its V-gene family, and reads without a unique V-gene family were excluded. To address suspected cross-contamination and a sequencing artifact, a later analysis removed 592 highly shared, low-generation-probability nucleotide sequences. For each public chain, a later analysis derived a clonal expansion index from normalized ranks of inferred template counts within each repertoire. A later analysis computed generation probabilities with a VDJ recombination model fitted to out-of-frame rearrangements, and checked the results against IGoR. Hypergeometric tests were used in a later analysis to score TCR-TCR, TCR-HLA and TCR-CMV co-occurrence, with a repertoire-size bias correction applied to the TCR pairs. In a later analysis, false discovery rates were estimated by permuting HLA or CMV assignments 20 times. In a later analysis, co-occurring TCRs were grouped using DBSCAN, and TCRdist sequence similarity was added for clustering within HLA-allele-positive subsets. Repertoires with fewer than 30,000 or more than 120,000 public chains, plus five repertoires with anomalous nucleotide sharing, were excluded from co-occurrence clustering. Imported from immuneACCESS, the table was reduced by TCRdb to in-frame sequences with V and J called. These copies leave out some clones; in studies compared against another copy, an unresolved V gene accounts for under half, and the cause of the remainder is not known. The V and J calls and clone size were taken over from that table, and D and trimming were inferred from the DNA. The sample table holds about 100,000 clones, of which 78% were seen once. Of the sample, less than 0.95% is held by the ten largest clones.

The sample taken for sequencing was PBMCs. The chain was built from TRBV28 and TRBJ1-2; TRBD1 matches 10 bases in the middle. This sequence originates from a woman aged 55-69 years in good health and CMV-seronegative. DNA sequence: TGTGCCAGCAGGGGGGGACAGGGGTATTATGGCTACACCTTC. It translates to CASRGGQGYYGYTF.